The source of this T cell receptor beta chain is a study of shared clonotypes between healthy human individuals. The authors distributed each subset's genomic DNA evenly over several immunoSEQ plates. Authors' methods: Filtering of immunoSEQ junctional sequences could not match full-length read filtering. The data were produced by immunoSEQ multiplex PCR, yet TCRdb's version contains in-frame clones alone and is incomplete. That table is the source of V, J and clone size, and D and trimming were worked out from the DNA. Of about 640,000 clones in the sample, about two thirds were seen once. On this clone itself: Its target is unknown. Germline and junction disagree at one end, which may indicate a read error. Other DNA sequences from this sample encode an identical CDR3 as well.

Germline V lookup: CDR1 MNHEY, CDR2 SVGAGI. The CDR3 extends over 13 amino acids. Broader study findings: Some naive CD4 clonotypes, about 5.5%, turned up in common across a handful of donors.

Healthy HIV-negative adults with no recent acute infections or vaccinations were recruited as donors. The sequence derives from a woman aged 25-40 years in good health. The sample consisted of memory CD4+ T cells sorted from blood. As for subset: CD45RA-negative fraction. This sequence joins TRBV6-5 and TRBJ2-6; unclear D gene. The CDR3 DNA sequence: TGTGCCAGCAGCTACTCTGGGGCCAACGTCCTGACTTTC. It yields the protein CASSYSGANVLTF.